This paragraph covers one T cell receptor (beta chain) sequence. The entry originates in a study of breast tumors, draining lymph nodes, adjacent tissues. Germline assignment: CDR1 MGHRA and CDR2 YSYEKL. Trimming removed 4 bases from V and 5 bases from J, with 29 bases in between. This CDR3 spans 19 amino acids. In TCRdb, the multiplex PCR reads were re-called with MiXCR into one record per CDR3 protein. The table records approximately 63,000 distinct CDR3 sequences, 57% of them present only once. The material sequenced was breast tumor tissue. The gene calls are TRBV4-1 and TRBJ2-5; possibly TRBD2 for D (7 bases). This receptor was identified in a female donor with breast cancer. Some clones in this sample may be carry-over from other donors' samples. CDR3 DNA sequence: TGCGCCAGCAGCCGGCCTCAGTTGAGGGGGGGCTCCTACAATGAGACCCAGTACTTC. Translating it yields CASSRPQLRGGSYNETQYF.